The rows below give T cell receptor beta chains drawn from one sample of a study of type 1 regulatory T cells. TCRdb re-analysed the reads in MiXCR, keeping a single row per CDR3 protein. The repertoire has under 85,000 distinct CDR3 sequences, 49% of them found once; the top ten carry roughly 2.2%. Which antigens these TCRs recognize remains unknown. The sample comprised cultured non-Tr1 T cells, either the whole culture or a sorted T cell fraction (not recorded which). These receptors were obtained from a human donor in good health. The CDR3 runs from the conserved cysteine through the conserved F or W. The order of the fields is D gene, J gene, clone size, V gene, CDR3 DNA, CDR3 protein. D genes are given only for firm matches. Rows give clone size only sometimes, using once, few, many, or a class for an expanded clone.

NA TRBJ2-3 few TRBV20-1 TGCAGTGCTCCTCCCGGGGATACGCAGTATTTT CSAPPGDTQYF
NA TRBJ2-7 NA TRBV7-2 TGTGCCAGCAGCTCTGGTCCGGGGATCACCTACGAGCAGTACTTC CASSSGPGITYEQYF
TRBD1 TRBJ2-1 once TRBV25-1 TGTGCCAGCAGTTCCGTAGGGGGACAGGGCACCTACAATGAGCAGTTCTTC CASSSVGGQGTYNEQFF
TRBD1 TRBJ1-2 few TRBV7-9 TGTGCCAGCAGCTCCCGGACAGGGGGCTCGTATGGCTACACCTTC CASSSRTGGSYGYTF
TRBD1 TRBJ1-2 NA TRBV9 TGTGCCAGCAGCCTCCAAGGGGCGACAGGGCGCTACACCTTC CASSLQGATGRYTF
NA TRBJ1-3 NA TRBV2 TGTGCCAGCAGGGAGACAGCCCAGATCGTATTTGGAAACACCATATATTTT CASRETAQIVFGNTIYF
NA TRBJ2-3 NA TRBV9 TGTGCCAGCAGCGTAGCTACCGGGGCAGCAAGCACAGATACGCAGTATTTT CASSVATGAASTDTQYF
TRBD1 TRBJ1-1 many TRBV20-1 TGCAGTGCTCATCCAGGGGGAACTGAAGCTTTCTTT CSAHPGGTEAFF
NA TRBJ1-2 few TRBV2 TGTGCCAGCAGTGAAGGGGAGAGGGCCCATGGCTACACCTTC CASSEGERAHGYTF
NA TRBJ2-5 NA TRBV6-6 TGTGCCAGCGCTACAGTGTCCAAAGAGACCCAGTACTTC CASATVSKETQYF
TRBD1 TRBJ2-7 NA TRBV5-1 TGCGCCAGCAGCTCCTATGACAGGGACCATTACGAGCAGTACTTC CASSSYDRDHYEQYF
TRBD1 TRBJ1-1 NA TRBV6-6 TGTGCCATCCGGGTAAGGGGGCAGACTGAAGCTTTCTTT CAIRVRGQTEAFF
TRBD1 TRBJ2-7 NA TRBV2 TGTGCCAGCAGTGAATCGGGGACAGGGGCTGGAAACGGGCAGTACTTC CASSESGTGAGNGQYF
NA TRBJ2-1 NA TRBV2 TGTGCCAGCAGTACGGACTCCAGGGCTGAGCAGTTCTTC CASSTDSRAEQFF
TRBD1 TRBJ2-1 NA TRBV7-2 TGTGCCAGCAGTAACCCGGACAGGGGGCATGAGCAGTTCTTC CASSNPDRGHEQFF
NA TRBJ1-2 NA TRBV5-1 TGCGCCAGCAGCTTGAGGGGGGGCCCAGGTTATGGCTACACCTTC CASSLRGGPGYGYTF
NA TRBJ1-1 NA TRBV20-1 TGCAGTGCTAGCAGGCCAACAGAGATGAACACTGAAGCTTTCTTT CSASRPTEMNTEAFF
TRBD1 TRBJ2-3 NA TRBV12-3/TRBV12-4 TGTGCCAGCAGGCCGACAGGGAGCACAGATACGCAGTATTTT CASRPTGSTDTQYF
NA TRBJ1-1 NA TRBV20-1 TGCAGTGCTAGAGACCCGCCTGGGTCCGCTTTCTTT CSARDPPGSAFF
NA TRBJ1-2 NA TRBV20-1 TGCAGTGCTGACGGCGGCGCGGTGGACTATGGCTACACCTTC CSADGGAVDYGYTF
NA TRBJ1-1 NA TRBV20-1 TGCAGTGCTAGAGATTTTGAGGCGGCGAACACTGAAGCTTTCTTT CSARDFEAANTEAFF
TRBD2 TRBJ2-7 few TRBV20-1 TGCAGTGCTAGAGATTATCTGACTAGCGGCTACGAGCAGTACTTC CSARDYLTSGYEQYF
NA TRBJ2-2 few TRBV20-1 TGCAGTGCTAGAGATGGACAGACCGGGGAGCTGTTTTTT CSARDGQTGELFF
NA TRBJ1-5 NA TRBV12-3/TRBV12-4 TGTGCCAGCAGTTTCCGCAGGGGTGATCAGCCCCAGCATTTT CASSFRRGDQPQHF